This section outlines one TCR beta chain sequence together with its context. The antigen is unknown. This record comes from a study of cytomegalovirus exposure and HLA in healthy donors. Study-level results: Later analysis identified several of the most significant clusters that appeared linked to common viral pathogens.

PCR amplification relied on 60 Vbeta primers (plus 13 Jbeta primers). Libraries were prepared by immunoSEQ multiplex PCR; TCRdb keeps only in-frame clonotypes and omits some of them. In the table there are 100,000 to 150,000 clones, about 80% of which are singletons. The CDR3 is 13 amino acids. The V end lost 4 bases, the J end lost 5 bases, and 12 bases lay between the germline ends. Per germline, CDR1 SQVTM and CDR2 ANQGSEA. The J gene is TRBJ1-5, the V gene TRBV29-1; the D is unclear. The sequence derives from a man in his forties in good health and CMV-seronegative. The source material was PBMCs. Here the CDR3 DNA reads TGCAGCGTTGGCTCCAACTCCCATCAGCCCCAGCATTTT. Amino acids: CSVGSNSHQPQHF. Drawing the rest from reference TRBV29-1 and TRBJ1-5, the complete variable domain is SAVISQKPSRDICQRGTSLTIQCQVDSQVTMMFWYRQQPGQSLTLIATANQGSEATYESGFVIDKFPISRPNLTFSTLTVSNMSPEDSSIYLCSVGSNSHQPQHFGDGTRLSIL.